Below are 4 T cell receptor beta chains sequenced from a single sample in a study of cytomegalovirus exposure and HLA in healthy donors. PCR employed 60 Vbeta and 13 Jbeta primers. TCRdb keeps only in-frame clones here, not all; method: immunoSEQ multiplex PCR. The table has tens of thousands of clones, approximately 71% seen once. The sequenced material came from PBMCs. These receptors all come from a man between 60 and 70 years old in good health and CMV-seropositive.

The chain carries TRBV7-8 and TRBJ1-2, with a possible D match to TRBD1 (6 bases). Germline V CDR1 and CDR2: SGHVS, FQNEAQ. The CDR3 spans 14 residues. V lost 5 bases and J 8 bases, leaving 18 bases between the germline ends. The CDR3 protein is CASSKTQGIGGYTF. The CDR3 nucleotides are TGTGCCAGCAGCAAAACCCAGGGGATTGGCGGCTACACCTTC.

The chain uses TRBV5-4 and TRBJ2-6; D perhaps matches TRBD2 (5 bases). CDR3 length: 16 amino acids. Trimming left V 4 bases short and J 1 base short, with 12 bases between. CDR1 and CDR2 from the germline V gene are SGHNT and YYREEE (reference sequence). The CDR3 spells CASSPVGESGANVLTF. The CDR3 nucleotides read TGTGCCAGCAGCCCCGTCGGGGAATCTGGGGCCAACGTCCTGACTTTC.

This clone was picked up one time. The V call is TRBV5-1, the J call TRBJ2-7; no clear D. Per the germline V gene, CDR1 is SGHRS and CDR2 is YFSETQ. Trimming removed 0 bases from V and 6 bases from J, with 7 bases in between. This CDR3 has 12 amino acids. CDR3 DNA sequence: TGCGCCAGCAGCTTGGGCGGCCTCGAGCAGTACTTC. It encodes CASSLGGLEQYF.

The sample holds a few counts of this clone. The rearrangement links TRBV10-2 to TRBJ1-1; TRBD1 aligns across 8 bases. Germline lookup yields CDR1 WSHSY and CDR2 SAAADI. CDR3 length: 14 amino acids. J was trimmed by 7 bases and V by 7 bases; bases with no gene match: 11. CDR3 in DNA: TGCGCCAGCATTCCCCCCGGACAGGGTGATGAAGCTTTCTTT. This codes for CASIPPGQGDEAFF.